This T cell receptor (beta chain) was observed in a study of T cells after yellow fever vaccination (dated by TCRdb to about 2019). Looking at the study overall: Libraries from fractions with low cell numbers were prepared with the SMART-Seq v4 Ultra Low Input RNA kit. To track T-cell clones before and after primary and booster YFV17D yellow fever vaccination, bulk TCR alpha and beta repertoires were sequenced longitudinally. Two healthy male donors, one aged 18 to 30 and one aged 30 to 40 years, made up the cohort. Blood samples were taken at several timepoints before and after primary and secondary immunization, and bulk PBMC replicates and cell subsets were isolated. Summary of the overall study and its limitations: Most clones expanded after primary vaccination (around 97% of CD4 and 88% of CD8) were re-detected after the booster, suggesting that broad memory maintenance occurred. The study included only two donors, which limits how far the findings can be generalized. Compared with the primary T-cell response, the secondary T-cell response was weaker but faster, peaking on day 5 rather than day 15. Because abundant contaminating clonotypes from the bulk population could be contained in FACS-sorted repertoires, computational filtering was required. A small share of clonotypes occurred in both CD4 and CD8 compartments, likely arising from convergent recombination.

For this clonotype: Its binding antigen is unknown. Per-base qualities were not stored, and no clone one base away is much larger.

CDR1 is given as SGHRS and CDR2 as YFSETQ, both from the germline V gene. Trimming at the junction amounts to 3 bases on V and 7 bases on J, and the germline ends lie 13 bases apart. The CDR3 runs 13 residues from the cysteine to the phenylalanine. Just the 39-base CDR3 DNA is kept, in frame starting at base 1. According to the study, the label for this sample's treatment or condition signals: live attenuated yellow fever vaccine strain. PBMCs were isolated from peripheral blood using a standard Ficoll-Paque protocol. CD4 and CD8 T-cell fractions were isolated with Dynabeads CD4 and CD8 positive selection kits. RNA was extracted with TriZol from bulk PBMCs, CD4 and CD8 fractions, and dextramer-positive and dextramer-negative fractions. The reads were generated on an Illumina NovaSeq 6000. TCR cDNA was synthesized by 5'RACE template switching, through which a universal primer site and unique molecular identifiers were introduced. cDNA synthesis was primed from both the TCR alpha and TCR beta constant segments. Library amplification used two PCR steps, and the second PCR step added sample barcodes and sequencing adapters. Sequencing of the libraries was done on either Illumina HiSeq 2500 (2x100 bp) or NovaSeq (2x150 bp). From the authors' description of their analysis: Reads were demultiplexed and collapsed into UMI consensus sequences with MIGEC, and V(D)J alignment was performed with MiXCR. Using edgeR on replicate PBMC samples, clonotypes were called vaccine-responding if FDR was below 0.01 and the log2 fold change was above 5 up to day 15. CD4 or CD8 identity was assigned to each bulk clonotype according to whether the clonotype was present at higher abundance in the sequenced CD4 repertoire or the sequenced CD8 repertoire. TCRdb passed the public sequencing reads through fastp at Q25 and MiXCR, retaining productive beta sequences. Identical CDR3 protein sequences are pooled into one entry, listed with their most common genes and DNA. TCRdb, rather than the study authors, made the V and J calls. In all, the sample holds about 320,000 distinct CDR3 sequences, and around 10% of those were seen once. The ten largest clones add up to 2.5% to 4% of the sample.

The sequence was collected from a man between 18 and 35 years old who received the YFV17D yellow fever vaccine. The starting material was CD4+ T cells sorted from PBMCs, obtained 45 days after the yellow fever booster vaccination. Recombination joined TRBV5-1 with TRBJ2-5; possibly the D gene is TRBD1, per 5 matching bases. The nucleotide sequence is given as TGCGCCAGCAGCTCCGAGCTAGGGGCGACCCAGTACTTC. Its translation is CASSSELGATQYF.